The rows below give T cell receptor beta chains drawn from one sample of a study of T cell responses to AZD1222 COVID-19 vaccine. Sequencing was performed with immunoSEQ multiplex PCR; in TCRdb, only in-frame clones are kept and a portion is missing. The repertoire holds over 120,000 clones, with about nine tenths as singletons. Sequencing used peripheral blood, obtained on day 0 of AZD1222 vaccination. These receptors were collected from an adult in good health. Both conserved end residues are part of each CDR3. Each record gives: D gene, V gene, clone size, J gene, CDR3 protein, CDR3 DNA. The D gene is left open where the match is weak. Some rows mark clone size as missing; the rest say once, few, many or name a class of expanded clone.

NA	TRBV5-1	NA	TRBJ2-7	CASSPSKGLENEQYF	TGCGCCAGCAGCCCCAGCAAAGGACTGGAAAACGAGCAGTACTTC
NA	TRBV10-3	once	TRBJ1-1	CAISESMRNTEAFF	TGTGCCATCAGTGAGTCGATGAGGAACACTGAAGCTTTCTTT
NA	TRBV28	NA	TRBJ1-3	CASSSPGTILTNTIYF	TGTGCCAGCAGTTCCCCCGGGACTATTCTAACCAACACCATATATTTT
NA	TRBV4-2	NA	TRBJ2-7	CASSQVRTYEQYF	TGTGCCAGCAGCCAAGTGCGGACCTACGAGCAGTACTTC
NA	TRBV7-9	NA	TRBJ2-6	CASSFTKRDSGANVLTF	TGTGCCAGCAGCTTCACAAAAAGGGACTCCGGGGCCAACGTCCTGACTTTC
NA	TRBV2	NA	TRBJ2-7	CASTRGHSYEQYF	TGTGCCAGCACACGGGGTCACTCCTACGAGCAGTACTTC
NA	TRBV28	NA	TRBJ1-4	CASSLGAGFNEKLFF	TGTGCCAGCAGTTTAGGGGCGGGGTTTAATGAAAAACTGTTTTTT
NA	TRBV27	NA	TRBJ1-2	CASSFAGTNYGYTF	TGTGCCAGCAGTTTTGCGGGGACTAACTATGGCTACACCTTC
NA	TRBV2	NA	TRBJ1-1	CASREGLNTEAFF	TGTGCCAGCAGAGAGGGGCTGAACACTGAAGCTTTCTTT
NA	TRBV5-1	NA	TRBJ1-3	CASSSDGQGNTIYF	TGCGCCAGCAGCTCCGACGGACAGGGAAACACCATATATTTT
TRBD2	TRBV5-1	NA	TRBJ2-7	CASSFSFLAGEYEQYF	TGCGCCAGCAGCTTTTCCTTCCTAGCGGGAGAATACGAGCAGTACTTC
NA	TRBV7-9	NA	TRBJ2-3	CASSPPPGGTDTQYF	TGTGCCAGCAGCCCACCGCCGGGGGGCACAGATACGCAGTATTTT
NA	TRBV9	NA	TRBJ2-5	CASSVGGTDQETQYF	TGTGCCAGCAGCGTAGGCGGGACGGATCAAGAGACCCAGTACTTC
NA	TRBV28	NA	TRBJ2-2	CASSPGPNTGELFF	TGTGCCAGCAGTCCGGGCCCGAACACCGGGGAGCTGTTTTTT
NA	TRBV6-5	NA	TRBJ2-7	CASSPRPGDVFEQYF	TGTGCCAGCAGCCCAAGGCCAGGGGACGTGTTCGAGCAGTACTTC
TRBD1	TRBV12-5	NA	TRBJ2-7	CASAPRTGGTYEQYF	TGTGCTAGTGCCCCCCGGACAGGGGGTACCTACGAGCAGTACTTC
TRBD2	TRBV5-6	NA	TRBJ2-7	CASNLGLAGDEQYF	TGTGCCAGCAACTTAGGACTAGCGGGAGACGAGCAGTACTTC
NA	TRBV5-1	NA	TRBJ2-6	CASRVGWSGANVLTF	TGCGCCAGCAGGGTAGGGTGGTCTGGGGCCAACGTCCTGACTTTC
NA	TRBV18	NA	TRBJ1-1	CASSPARLSGTEAFF	TGTGCCAGCTCACCAGCGAGGCTCAGCGGCACTGAAGCTTTCTTT
NA	TRBV6-4	NA	TRBJ1-1	CASKRVAFF	TGTGCCAGCAAGAGGGTTGCTTTCTTT
NA	TRBV28	NA	TRBJ1-6	CASSYEVYNSPLHF	TGTGCCAGCAGTTACGAGGTCTATAATTCACCCCTCCACTTT
NA	TRBV28	NA	TRBJ1-2	CASRGGPLGYTF	TGTGCCAGCAGAGGTGGGCCCCTGGGCTACACCTTC
NA	TRBV27	NA	TRBJ2-5	CASSFSVASGETQYF	TGTGCCAGCAGTTTTAGTGTTGCCTCCGGGGAGACCCAGTACTTC
NA	TRBV30	NA	TRBJ1-5	CAWSEGGNQPQHF	TGTGCCTGGAGTGAGGGGGGCAATCAGCCCCAGCATTTT
NA	TRBV28	NA	TRBJ2-1	CASIGGIYNEQFF	TGTGCCAGCATAGGGGGGATATACAATGAGCAGTTCTTC
NA	TRBV5-1	NA	TRBJ2-7	CASSLGLYEQYF	TGCGCCAGCAGCTTGGGGCTTTACGAGCAGTACTTC
NA	TRBV5-1	NA	TRBJ2-1	CASSVYQGNVNEQFF	TGCGCCAGCAGCGTCTACCAAGGGAACGTCAATGAGCAGTTCTTC
NA	TRBV15	NA	TRBJ2-5	CATSRGGGQETQYF	TGTGCCACCAGCAGAGGTGGCGGCCAAGAGACCCAGTACTTC
TRBD2	TRBV2	NA	TRBJ2-1	CASSEELGLAFEQFF	TGTGCCAGCAGTGAAGAGTTGGGACTAGCGTTCGAGCAGTTCTTC
NA	TRBV7-2	NA	TRBJ2-5	CASSLNPPGTQETQYF	TGTGCCAGCAGCTTAAACCCGCCAGGGACCCAAGAGACCCAGTACTTC
NA	TRBV4-1	NA	TRBJ1-1	CASSQEPGRVTEAFF	TGCGCCAGCAGCCAAGAACCGGGTCGGGTAACTGAAGCTTTCTTT
NA	TRBV7-9	NA	TRBJ1-1	CASSLTSRDTEAFF	TGTGCCAGCAGCCTGACGAGCCGGGACACTGAAGCTTTCTTT
NA	TRBV5-8	NA	TRBJ1-6	CASSRAALGGLFF	TGTGCCAGCAGCCGGGCAGCCCTCGGAGGACTCTTTTTT
TRBD1	TRBV7-2	NA	TRBJ2-1	CASKRDRSSYNEQFF	TGTGCCAGCAAAAGGGACAGGAGCTCCTACAATGAGCAGTTCTTC
NA	TRBV4-2	NA	TRBJ2-1	CASSQAGEPFEQFF	TGTGCCAGCAGCCAAGCGGGAGAACCTTTTGAGCAGTTCTTC
NA	TRBV6-6	NA	TRBJ2-3	CASSRTDTQYF	TGTGCCAGCAGCCGAACAGATACGCAGTATTTT
TRBD1	TRBV5-6	NA	TRBJ1-5	CASSLAEDRYHSNQPQHF	TGTGCCAGCAGCTTGGCCGAGGACAGGTATCATAGCAATCAGCCCCAGCATTTT
NA	TRBV30	NA	TRBJ1-3	CAWSVRTGNTIYF	TGTGCCTGGAGTGTACGCACTGGAAACACCATATATTTT
TRBD1	TRBV28	NA	TRBJ2-4	CASDRGSIQYF	TGTGCCAGCGACAGGGGGAGCATTCAGTACTTC
NA	TRBV5-1	NA	TRBJ2-7	CASRNSHYEQYF	TGCGCCAGCAGGAATTCGCACTACGAGCAGTACTTC
NA	TRBV7-3	NA	TRBJ1-1	CASSSDGNTEAFF	TGTGCCAGCAGCTCGGACGGGAACACTGAAGCTTTCTTT